The 29 T cell receptor delta chains given below trace back to one sample, sequenced in a study of γδ T cells in repeated Plasmodium falciparum infection. Gammadelta T cells were flow-sorted from PBMC into Vgamma9/Vdelta2+ and Vdelta2-negative populations for bulk analysis. TCRdb re-identified clones in the multiplex PCR reads via CATT. The profile shows around 89,000 delta-chain clones, more than 1.4% of them singletons. Material: gamma-delta T cells from blood. All receptors come from a pool of human donors (malaria-infected and uninfected, not separated).

There are a few counts of this clone. A read error likely explains why the TCRdb protein, taken from a much larger clone, differs from this DNA's translation at residue 7; the protein shown is translated from the DNA. The J gene is TRDJ1, the V gene TRDV2, with D possibly TRDD3 on 5 matching bases. The J gene, missing from TCRdb, was assigned here through DNA to germline matching. Germline CDR1 and CDR2: GEAIGNYY and EKD. The CDR3 totals 14 residues. V was shortened by 3 bases and J by 1 base, with 11 bases between the two germline ends. The CDR3 sequence: CACDGIIATDKLIF. The CDR3 coding sequence is TGTGCCTGTGACGGGATTATTGCCACCGATAAACTCATCTTT.

On this clone itself: A read error likely explains this, since a far larger clone differs by one base. A V gene of TRDV2 was called, but no J gene was assigned; the table's D gene call, TRDD3, was not cross checked with the DNA. The CDR3 has 20 amino acids. Germline CDR1 reads GEAIGNYY; CDR2 reads EKD. CDR3 nucleotides: TGTGCCTGTGACTCCTCCTGGGGGATACAAAGCTCCTGGGACACCCGACAGATGTTCTTC. It translates to CACDSSWGIQSSWDTRQMFF.

Many counts were recorded for this clone. The chain links TRDV2 to TRDJ1; D gene ambiguous. The CDR3 is 15 residues long. V lost 0 bases and J lost 4, with 14 bases in between. Germline V gene sequence: CDR1 GEAIGNYY, CDR2 EKD. The CDR3 DNA follows: TGTGCCTGTGACACCGTCGGCGATCCACTCGATAAACTCATCTTT. Its translation: CACDTVGDPLDKLIF.

This clone was observed a few times. The TCRdb protein, from a much larger clone, departs from this DNA's translation at residue 5, likely by read error; the protein shown derives from the DNA. The genes are TRDV1 and TRDJ1; D call uncertain. Trimming took off 5 bases at V and 8 bases at J, with 6 bases between the two ends. This CDR3 has 10 residues. Germline CDR1 TSWWSYY, CDR2 QGS. The CDR3 DNA sequence: TGTGCTCTTGGGAGCACGAAACTCATCTTT. It specifies CALGSTKLIF.

This clone showed up many times. The chain uses TRDV1 and TRDJ1; D is unclear. The length of the CDR3 is 16 residues. CDR1 and CDR2 from the germline V gene are TSWWSYY and QGS. V was trimmed by 1 base and J by 0 bases, leaving 12 bases between them. CDR3 DNA sequence: TGTGCTCTTGGGGAACGGGAGGTTTGGGACACCGATAAACTCATCTTT. It is translated as CALGEREVWDTDKLIF.

This clone was counted many times. The chain couples TRDV1 to TRDJ1; TRDD3 matches 9 bases. With V trimmed by 4 bases and J by 0 bases, 15 bases remained unmatched. CDR3 length equals 19 residues. Germline assignment: CDR1 TSWWSYY and CDR2 QGS. The CDR3 DNA is TGTGCTCTTGGGGGACGCCTCCTTTGGGGGATAAAGTACACCGATAAACTCATCTTT. It is translated as CALGGRLLWGIKYTDKLIF.

Turning to this clone: The protein held in TCRdb is that of a much larger clone and does not match this DNA's translation at residue 8, likely because of a read error; the protein shown is translated from the DNA. DNA for the CDR3: TGTGCCTGTGACACCGGGATGCCCGGAGGGACCTGGGACACCCGACAGATGTTTTTC. It translates to CACDTGMPGGTWDTRQMFF. The chain uses TRDV2 and TRDJ3; possibly TRDD3 for D (5 bases). No J segment appears in TCRdb, so it was assigned here by matching the sequence to germline. Germline V gene data show CDR1 as GEAIGNYY and CDR2 as EKD. The CDR3 has 19 amino acids. V shed 0 bases and J shed 2 bases, with 16 bases lying between them.

This clone was seen at least ten times. This chain joins TRDV1 and TRDJ1, with 10 positions matching TRDD3. V shed 1 base, J shed 1 base, and the junction held 15 bases outside the gene matches. The germline CDR1 and CDR2 sequences are TSWWSYY and QGS. The CDR3 is 20 amino acids. The CDR3 DNA is TGTGCTCTTGGGGAACCCTTCACCCTAAGTACTGGGGGATGCACCGATAAACTCATCTTT. It yields the protein CALGEPFTLSTGGCTDKLIF.

As for this clone: TCRdb pairs this DNA with a much larger clone's protein that differs at residue 20, likely a read error; the protein shown was translated from the DNA. The gene calls are TRDV1 and TRDJ1; 9 bases fit TRDD3. No J gene was available from TCRdb, and it was assigned here by a germline match of the DNA. The J segment lost 10 bases and the V segment lost 0 bases, leaving 42 bases of the junction unmatched. CDR1 is TSWWSYY, CDR2 QGS, per germline. This CDR3 contains 26 residues. The CDR3 region has the DNA TGTGCTCTTGGGGAACTGTCCTGGCCTTCTCTCCCAGACCTCCCATACTGGGGGACGGCTTGGAATGGACTCATCTTT. It is translated as CALGELSWPSLPDLPYWGTAWNGLIF.

This clone came up a few times. The amino acid sequence in TCRdb belongs to a much larger clone and departs from this DNA's translation at residue 4, likely a sequencing read error; the sequence shown is translated from the DNA. The V gene is TRDV2, the J gene TRDJ3; 9 bases line up with TRDD3. TCRdb leaves out the J gene; it was filled in here by matching the DNA to germline. Germline-derived CDR1 and CDR2 are GEAIGNYY and EKD. The CDR3 consists of 22 residues. CDR3 nucleotide sequence: TGTGCCTGTGTCACCGTCTTCGTACTGGGGGAACCCCACTCCTGGGACACCCGACAGATGTTTTTC. This gives the protein CACVTVFVLGEPHSWDTRQMFF.

Of note for this clone: The protein recorded in TCRdb matches a much larger clone and deviates from this DNA's translation at residue 23, suggesting a read error; the protein here is obtained by translating the DNA. The V gene call is TRDV1, and the J gene call is absent; the table gives TRDD3 as D, unverified against the DNA. Per the germline V gene, CDR1 is TSWWSYY and CDR2 is QGS. The CDR3 loop spans 24 amino acids. CDR3 coding DNA: TGTGCTCTTGGGGAACAAAGTTTTTTCCCCTCGAACTGGGTCCCTAGTTACAGCACCGATAAACTCACCTTT. Its protein is CALGEQSFFPSNWVPSYSTDKLTF.

This clone was seen only a few times. TCRdb assigns this DNA the protein of a much larger clone, which departs from its translation at residue 5; this likely reflects a read error, and the protein shown comes from translating the DNA. CDR3 nucleotide sequence: TGTGCTCTTGGGGGAGGGGTCCCACTGGGGGATACAACTAGAAAACTCATCTTT. Translating gives CALGGGVPLGDTTRKLIF. The rearrangement joins TRDV1 to TRDJ1, with 12 bases that match TRDD3. Assignment of the J gene here rests on matching the DNA to germline, because TCRdb gives none. Germline V CDR1 and CDR2: TSWWSYY, QGS. This CDR3 is built from 18 residues. The V gene end was trimmed by 4 bases and the J gene end by 8 bases; junction bases not matched to a gene: 17.

A word on this clone: TCRdb's entry gives the protein of a much larger clone, which mismatches this DNA's translation at residue 9, likely from a read error; the protein reported here is translated from the DNA. The V and J genes are TRDV2 and TRDJ1, with D tentatively TRDD3 (5 bases). No J gene was available from TCRdb, and it was assigned here by a germline match of the DNA. CDR3 length: 15 residues. The germline gives CDR1 GEAIGNYY, CDR2 EKD. Trimming removed 3 bases from V and 0 bases from J, with 13 bases in between. CDR3 DNA sequence: TGTGCCTGTGACCGCGTGATGGGGAACACCGATAAACTCATCTTT. This codes for CACDRVMGNTDKLIF.

In its sample, this clone was seen many times. TCRdb's listed protein matches a much larger clone and diverges from this DNA's translation at residue 4, likely through a read error; the protein shown comes from the DNA. This chain joins TRDV2 and TRDJ3; 9 bases agree with TRDD3. The CDR3 has 17 amino acids. Germline lookup yields CDR1 GEAIGNYY and CDR2 EKD. V shed 5 bases and J 1 base; nucleotides not matched to a gene: 5. The CDR3 DNA follows: TGTGCCTGTGGCTCTACTGGGGGATCCTGGGACACCCGACAGATGTTTTTC. Its translation: CACGSTGGSWDTRQMFF.

This clone was counted only a few times. A read error likely explains why the TCRdb protein, taken from a much larger clone, differs from this DNA's translation at residue 5; the protein shown is translated from the DNA. V usage is TRDV1 and J usage is TRDJ1; D gene ambiguous. TCRdb lists no J gene, so it was determined here by aligning the DNA to germline. Per germline, CDR1 TSWWSYY and CDR2 QGS. V was trimmed by 2 bases and J by 2 bases, leaving 30 bases between them. The CDR3 consists of 21 residues. DNA of the CDR3: TGTGCTCTTGGGGAAGGCCCAGAAAGGGTTTGCGATGTGCCGACTACCGATAAACTCATCTTT. Its translation is CALGEGPERVCDVPTTDKLIF.

This clone was seen a few times. A much larger clone lies a single base off, so this may be a read error. The V call is TRDV1, the J call TRDJ1; 10 bases line up with TRDD3. V was clipped by 1 base and J by 2 bases; unmatched bases: 13. This CDR3 has 19 amino acids. Germline CDR1 reads TSWWSYY; CDR2 reads QGS. The CDR3: CALGEPPAGWGISTDKLIF. The CDR3, as DNA: TGTGCTCTTGGGGAACCTCCGGCGGGCTGGGGGATATCGACCGATAAACTCATCTTT.

In the case of this clone: The protein in TCRdb stems from a much larger clone and differs at residue 22 from this DNA's translation, likely a read error; here the protein is translated from the DNA. The chain combines TRDV1 with TRDJ1; 13 bases line up with TRDD3. Germline-derived CDR1 and CDR2 are TSWWSYY and QGS. V trimming: 0 bases; J trimming: 13 bases; junction bases outside the gene matches: 35. This CDR3 contains 24 residues. In DNA, the CDR3 is TGTGCTCTTGGGGAACTAGTCCCTAGCTATAAGCTAGCATCGACTGGGGGATACGCTTTAACACCCATCTTT. It codes for CALGELVPSYKLASTGGYALTPIF.

This clone was seen a few times. A far more abundant clone sits one base away, making this likely a read error. In the same sample, other DNA sequences code for this CDR3. The CDR3 DNA reads TGCGCTCTTGGGGAACTAAGCAGCTTCCTCCAATACTGGGGGTTTATGCCCCGGGATAAACTCATCTTT. Its protein is CALGELSSFLQYWGFMPRDKLIF. This chain joins TRDV1 and TRDJ1, with TRDD3 matching 8 bases. From germline, CDR1 is TSWWSYY and CDR2 QGS. The CDR3 runs to 23 residues.

As for this clone: The protein TCRdb gives is from a much larger clone and does not agree with this DNA's translation at residue 9, likely a read error; the protein shown here comes from the DNA. This chain links TRDV1 with TRDJ3, with TRDD3 matching 9 bases. The J gene, not given by TCRdb, was assigned here from a germline match of the nucleotide sequence. CDR1 TSWWSYY and CDR2 QGS come from the germline V gene. J lost 2 bases, V lost 2 bases, and 1 base had no gene match. This CDR3 is built from 17 residues. CDR3 residues: CALGEGGYPWDTRQMFF. In DNA, the CDR3 is TGTGCTCTTGGGGAAGGGGGATACCCCTGGGACACCCGACAGATGTTTTTC.

In regard to this clone: The protein given by TCRdb reflects a much larger clone and differs at residue 5 from this DNA's translation, likely from a read error; the protein shown is the DNA's translation. The genes are TRDV1 and TRDJ1; no clear D. The J gene is absent in TCRdb and was assigned here via DNA matching to germline. Germline assignment: CDR1 TSWWSYY and CDR2 QGS. Trimming took 5 bases from V and 0 from J, leaving 31 bases between them. The CDR3 sequence is 21 residues long. Written as DNA, the CDR3 is TGTGCTCTTGGGAGCACTTACGGTTGGTGTGGAAAACGCCTTTACACCGATAAACTCATCTTT. Residues: CALGSTYGWCGKRLYTDKLIF.

As to this clone: TCRdb records a much larger clone's protein for this DNA, with a difference at residue 5 that likely arises from a read error; the protein given is the translation of the DNA. The gene calls are TRDV1 and TRDJ1, with 7 positions matching TRDD2. Assignment of the J gene here rests on matching the DNA to germline, because TCRdb gives none. The germline gives CDR1 TSWWSYY, CDR2 QGS. The CDR3 is 15 residues long. The trim removed 4 bases at V and 7 bases at J, leaving 12 bases unmatched. This chain's CDR3 is CALGGPGLPPGKLIF. Written as DNA, the CDR3 is TGTGCTCTTGGGGGCCCCGGCCTTCCTCCCGGTAAACTCATCTTT.

Worth noting for this clone: TCRdb's listed protein matches a much larger clone and diverges from this DNA's translation at residue 15, likely through a read error; the protein shown comes from the DNA. CDR3 region: CALGELTAPRWWGSRKLIF. The CDR3, as DNA: TGTGCTCTTGGGGAACTTACGGCCCCGAGATGGTGGGGGAGTCGTAAACTCATCTTT. The chain combines TRDV1 with TRDJ1, with 7 bases that match TRDD3. Here the J gene came from matching the DNA to germline, since TCRdb omits it. Germline V CDR1 and CDR2: TSWWSYY, QGS. V lost 0 bases and J lost 7; bases outside the gene matches: 20. The CDR3 length is 19 residues.

Ten or more counts support this clone. A read error likely explains why the TCRdb protein, taken from a much larger clone, differs from this DNA's translation at residue 14; the protein shown is translated from the DNA. The chain is built from TRDV3 and TRDJ1; TRDD3 agrees at 9 bases. The CDR3 totals 16 residues. Germline assignment: CDR1 TVYSNPD and CDR2 GDNSRS (reference sequence). The DNA of the CDR3 is TGTGCCGTTTTTGGACTTCGGGGGGATACCCTTGATAAACCCATCTTT. Its protein product is CAVFGLRGDTLDKPIF.

This clone was observed a handful of times. With only one base between it and a far larger clone, this is likely a read error. In the same sample, other DNA sequences code for this CDR3. The rearrangement links TRDV1 to TRDJ1, with no clear D. Per the germline V gene, CDR1 is TSWWSYY and CDR2 is QGS. The CDR3 extends over 19 amino acids. The CDR3 nucleotides read TGTGCTCTTGGAGAACTGCTCGCCCCGCGCGTAGTATACACCGATAAACTCATCTTT. Translation: CALGELLAPRVVYTDKLIF.

This clone has more than one count but fewer than ten. TCRdb's protein for this DNA is that of a much larger clone and differs from the translation at residue 4, likely a read error; the protein shown is the DNA translation. The chain carries TRDV3 and TRDJ1; TRDD3 aligns across 8 bases. From germline, CDR1 is TVYSNPD and CDR2 GDNSRS (reference sequence). With V trimmed by 2 bases and J by 0 bases, 11 bases remained unmatched. The CDR3 spans 16 residues. The CDR3 region is CAFGNGGSSYTDKLIF. CDR3 DNA: TGTGCCTTTGGGAATGGGGGATCCAGTTACACCGATAAACTCATCTTT.

This clone was recorded many times. TCRdb pairs this DNA with a much larger clone's protein that differs at residue 4, likely a read error; the protein shown was translated from the DNA. The chain is built from TRDV2 and TRDJ1, with D unresolved. Because TCRdb records no J gene, it was assigned here through a match of the DNA to germline. Looked up from germline, CDR1 is GEAIGNYY and CDR2 is EKD. The CDR3 length is 14 residues. The DNA of the CDR3 is TGTGCCTGTGGCACCTTAATGGGAGAATCTAAACTCATCTTT. It is translated as CACGTLMGESKLIF.

Note on this clone: TCRdb pairs this DNA with a much larger clone's protein that differs at residue 17, likely a read error; the protein shown was translated from the DNA. The V and J genes are TRDV2 and TRDJ1; 13 bases are a match to TRDD3. The J gene, not given by TCRdb, was assigned here from a germline match of the nucleotide sequence. Germline CDR1 and CDR2: GEAIGNYY and EKD. This CDR3 has 21 amino acids. The CDR3, as DNA: TGTGCCTGTGACACCGTTACTGGGGGATACGCCGAGCGGAAGGACACCGGTAAACTCATCTTT. It codes for CACDTVTGGYAERKDTGKLIF.

A remark on this clone: This sequence is one base from a far larger clone and is likely a read error. The identical CDR3 is also encoded by other nucleotide sequences in the sample. This sequence joins TRDV2 and TRDJ2, with D maybe TRDD3 (5 bases). TCRdb supplies no J gene; here it was assigned by aligning the nucleotide sequence to germline. The ends were cut back, 0 bases at V and 5 bases at J, with 24 bases in the middle. Germline lookup yields CDR1 GEAIGNYY and CDR2 EKD. The CDR3 sequence is 19 residues long. DNA of the CDR3: TGTGCCTGTGACACCGACGTCCCAACCCGTACCGGGGAAACAGCACAACTCTTCTTT. It translates to CACDTDVPTRTGETAQLFF.

This clone showed up just a few times. A read error is the likely source, as a far larger clone sits one nucleotide away. Different DNA sequences within this sample yield the same CDR3. V and J are TRDV3 and TRDJ1; a possible D gene is TRDD2 (6 bases). This CDR3 is built from 16 residues. Per the germline V gene, CDR1 is TVYSNPD and CDR2 is GDNSRS (reference sequence). The CDR3 DNA reads TGTGCCTCTCCTACGGCCTGGGAGATAGGCTGGCATAAACTAATCTTT. This encodes CASPTAWEIGWHKLIF.